The TCR beta chain described here comes from a study of human T cells and chemical hapten exposure. Looking at the study overall: Diphenylcyclopropenone, dosed weekly to the scalp, was given to patients throughout the roughly 25-week study.

A single record per CDR3 protein comes from TCRdb applying MiXCR to the RACE reads. The sample holds around 130,000 distinct CDR3 sequences, about 10% seen once. As for time point: patch test 3, about 24 weeks after DPC sensitization. The treatment: therapeutic diphenylcyclopropenone sensitization with weekly scalp DPC. Patches went on only after blood had been drawn each time. V shed 0 bases and J shed 3 bases, with 3 bases lying between them. CDR3 size: 12 residues. CDR1 and CDR2 (germline): MGHDK, SYGVNS. This clonotype showed up just a few times. This chain joins TRBV25-1 and TRBJ2-7; no definite D call. Sequences were derived from whole blood, sampled in connection with sensitization to the hapten diphenylcyclopropenone (DPC). This TCR was sampled from a woman between 45 and 65 years old with alopecia areata. Some clones in this sample may be carry-over from other donors' samples. In DNA, the CDR3 is TGTGCCAGCAGTGAATACGTCTACGAGCAGTACTTC. Residues: CASSEYVYEQYF.